Shown below are 21 T cell receptor beta chains from a single sample sequenced in a study of blood T cells in healthy people across ages. A second PCR of roughly 6 to 12 cycles used a sample-barcoded 5' primer and a J-beta primer mix. TCRdb itself ran the 5' RACE reads through MiXCR, one entry per CDR3 protein. The top ten clones hold about 19% of a sample with approximately 1,100,000 distinct CDR3 sequences, 40% to 45% of them seen once. The sequenced sample consisted of blood. These receptors all come from a woman in her fifties or sixties in good health.

CDR3 sequence reads: CASSQVPSGTDEQFF. In nucleotides, the CDR3 is TGCGCCAGCAGCCAAGTTCCTAGCGGGACCGATGAGCAGTTCTTC. J is TRBJ2-1 and V is TRBV4-1; 9 nucleotides agree with TRBD2. Losses at the gene ends were 1 base for V and 8 bases for J; bases not matched to a gene: 6. The CDR3 runs to 15 residues. From germline, CDR1 is MGHRA and CDR2 YSYEKL.

This clonotype appeared a few times. This chain uses TRBV29-1 with TRBJ2-7, with 9 bases lining up with TRBD2. V was clipped by 2 bases and J by 2 bases; unmatched bases: 4. Germline lookup yields CDR1 SQVTM and CDR2 ANQGSEA. The CDR3 runs 14 residues. The CDR3 region is CSVELTSGAYEQYF. The DNA for the CDR3 is TGCAGCGTTGAATTGACTAGCGGAGCCTACGAGCAGTACTTC.

The V and J genes are TRBV19 and TRBJ2-1; D is perhaps TRBD1 or TRBD2 (5 bases each). Trimming pared 2 bases from V and 0 bases from J, leaving 20 bases between. In germline, CDR1 is LNHDA, CDR2 SQIVND (reference sequence). The CDR3 is made up of 19 amino acids. This CDR3 is CASSIPSTGAGSSYNEQFF. In nucleotides, the CDR3 is TGTGCCAGTAGTATACCATCGACCGGTGCAGGGAGCTCCTACAATGAGCAGTTCTTC. Filled out from reference TRBV19 and TRBJ2-1, the complete variable domain reads DGGITQSPKYLFRKEGQNVTLSCEQNLNHDAMYWYRQDPGQGLRLIYYSQIVNDFQKGDIAEGYSVSREKKESFPLTVTSAQKNPTAFYLCASSIPSTGAGSSYNEQFFGPGTRLTVL.

The rearrangement joins TRBV9 to TRBJ2-5, with D possibly matching TRBD1 (6 bases). Trimming took off 3 bases at V and 5 bases at J, with 8 bases between the two ends. Germline V CDR1 and CDR2: SGDLS, YYNGEE. The length of the CDR3 is 12 residues. The CDR3 DNA is TGTGCCAGCAGCGACAGGGACGAGACCCAGTACTTC. It encodes CASSDRDETQYF.

This clonotype was recorded many times. The chain recombines TRBV20-1 with TRBJ2-3; perhaps TRBD1 as D (6 bases). Germline V gene lookup returns CDR1 DFQATT and CDR2 SNEGSKA (reference sequence). This CDR3 has 15 residues. Between the trimmed V and J ends, which lost 0 bases and 3 bases, there was a span of 13 bases. The CDR3 here is CSARDWGQGTDTQYF. The DNA of the CDR3 is TGCAGTGCTAGAGATTGGGGGCAGGGGACAGATACGCAGTATTTT.

The chain joins TRBV11-1 to TRBJ2-7, with 8 nucleotides matching TRBD2. This CDR3 is 16 amino acids long. The germline gives CDR1 SGHAT, CDR2 FQDESV (reference sequence). The junction had 11 bases not matched to a gene; V was cut back by 5 bases and J by 2 bases. The CDR3 reads CASSPRAGGGAYEQYF. The CDR3 bases are TGTGCCAGCAGCCCTAGGGCGGGAGGAGGGGCCTACGAGCAGTACTTC.

The chain is built from TRBV6-1 and TRBJ2-7; weak D call: TRBD2 (5 bases). The DNA end is a closer match to TRBJ2-5, so the J assignment may be wrong. In germline, CDR1 is MNHNS, CDR2 SASEGT. The CDR3 contains 14 residues. The CDR3 DNA follows: TGTGCCAGCAGTTCTTCTAGCAGTAGAGAGACCCAGTACTTC. It translates to CASSSSSSRETQYF.

The genes are TRBV6-1 and TRBJ2-5; D ambiguous. Trimming left V 7 bases short and J 7 bases short, with 13 bases between. CDR1 is MNHNS, CDR2 SASEGT, per germline. The CDR3 is 12 residues long. The CDR3 loop reads CASIVASGTQYF. The DNA of the CDR3 is TGTGCCAGCATTGTAGCCTCCGGGACCCAGTACTTC.

This rearrangement joins TRBV6-2 or TRBV6-3 to TRBJ2-4, with no clear D. Gene TRBJ2-7 matches the end of the DNA better, so the J call may be wrong. The CDR3 has 15 residues. CDR1 and CDR2 from the germline V gene are MNHEY and SVGEGT. CDR3 in DNA: TGTGCCAGCAGTTACTCGCAGGACCGCCGGGACGAGCAGTACTTC. Translation: CASSYSQDRRDEQYF.

This clonotype was seen many times. V and J are TRBV27 and TRBJ2-5; 7 bases map to TRBD1. The V and J ends lost 2 bases and 2 bases, in that order; junction bases with no gene match: 2. Germline V gene lookup returns CDR1 MNHEY and CDR2 SMNVEV (reference sequence). CDR3 length: 14 residues. The CDR3 reads CASSLRDRQETQYF. In DNA form, the CDR3 reads TGTGCCAGCAGTTTACGGGACAGACAAGAGACCCAGTACTTC.

The gene calls are TRBV7-9 and TRBJ2-1, with D unclear. The CDR3 runs to 12 residues. Germline-derived CDR1 and CDR2 are SEHNR and FQNEAQ (reference sequence). V was clipped by 0 bases and J by 10 bases, with 7 bases between them. CDR3: CASSLAVPEQFF. For the CDR3, the DNA is TGTGCCAGCAGCTTAGCAGTGCCAGAGCAGTTCTTC.

This chain links TRBV5-1 with TRBJ2-7; a possible D gene is TRBD1 (6 bases). V lost 7 bases and J lost 4, with 15 bases in between. The CDR3 contains 13 residues. Germline V gene sequence: CDR1 SGHRS, CDR2 YFSETQ. The CDR3 here is CASHTDSTYEQYF. DNA of the CDR3: TGCGCCAGCCATACGGACAGTACATACGAGCAGTACTTC.

This clonotype was counted many times. The chain joins TRBV25-1 to TRBJ1-2; D is unclear. The CDR3 spans 14 residues. Looked up from germline, CDR1 is MGHDK and CDR2 is SYGVNS. V was shortened by 4 bases and J by 4 bases, with 13 bases between the two germline ends. CDR3 amino acids: CASSARPPGYGYTF. Here the CDR3 DNA reads TGTGCCAGCAGTGCACGCCCCCCGGGCTATGGCTACACCTTC.

This clonotype was detected ten times or more. The rearrangement uses TRBV7-8 and TRBJ2-3, with TRBD2 as a possible D gene (5 bases). The V gene lost 4 bases and the J gene lost 6 bases, with 11 bases spanning the gap. Germline assignment: CDR1 SGHVS and CDR2 FQNEAQ. This CDR3 is built from 13 residues. This chain's CDR3 is CASSSTGWDTQYF. Here the CDR3 DNA reads TGTGCCAGCAGCTCCACGGGGTGGGATACGCAGTATTTT.

V usage is TRBV5-1 and J usage is TRBJ2-7; D gene ambiguous. The CDR3 contains 13 residues. Looked up from germline, CDR1 is SGHRS and CDR2 is YFSETQ. The V end was cut by 3 bases, the J end by 2 bases, with 9 bases between. CDR3: CASSSDETYEQYF. In DNA, the CDR3 is TGCGCCAGCAGCTCGGACGAGACCTACGAGCAGTACTTC.

This clonotype was counted a few times. This sequence joins TRBV15 and TRBJ2-5; D not resolved. Deletions cut 7 bases from V and 2 bases from J, with 8 bases between. Germline V lookup: CDR1 LNHNV, CDR2 YYDKDF (reference sequence). The CDR3 is 12 residues long. CDR3 bases: TGTGCCACCACCGTGGCACAAGAGACCCAGTACTTC. As protein: CATTVAQETQYF.

The J gene is TRBJ2-7, the V gene TRBV6-6, with TRBD1 identical over 8 bases. CDR1 and CDR2 (germline): MNHNY, SVGAGI (reference sequence). The CDR3 has 14 amino acids. V shed 8 bases and J 5 bases; nucleotides not matched to a gene: 11. This CDR3 reads CASHTLDRGNEQYF. The CDR3 coding sequence is TGTGCCAGCCACACCCTAGACAGGGGAAACGAGCAGTACTTC.

This clonotype was seen a handful of times. J is TRBJ2-3 and V is TRBV12-3 or TRBV12-4; D possibly corresponds to TRBD2 (6 bases). CDR3 size: 13 residues. V was pared by 6 bases and J by 6 bases, with 13 bases between. In DNA form, the CDR3 reads TGTGCCAGCAGCACAAAAAGCGGGGATACGCAGTATTTT. Its protein is CASSTKSGDTQYF.

With regard to this clonotype: At one boundary the junction diverges from the germline segment, which might be a read error. This chain links TRBV6-2 or TRBV6-3 with TRBJ1-2; D call uncertain. CDR3 length: 12 amino acids. Per germline, CDR1 MNHEY and CDR2 SVGEGT. CDR3 in DNA: TGTGCCAACAGTTATGACAACTATGGCTACACCTTC. Encoded protein: CANSYDNYGYTF.

On this clonotype: A much larger clone lies one base from this, so it may be a read error. V and J are TRBV12-3 or TRBV12-4 and TRBJ1-1; no clear D gene. This CDR3 region has 16 residues. The CDR3 DNA follows: TGTGCCAGCAGCGTTAGGAGAAGGGCCTTGAACGCTGAAGCTTTCTTT. Translating gives CASSVRRRALNAEAFF.

The chain recombines TRBV5-1 with TRBJ1-2; no firm D call. V was trimmed by 5 bases and J by 0 bases, leaving 11 bases between them. The germline V gene has CDR1 SGHRS and CDR2 YFSETQ. The CDR3 runs 14 residues. The CDR3 spells CASRAIGSNYGYTF. CDR3 DNA sequence: TGCGCCAGCAGGGCGATTGGTTCTAACTATGGCTACACCTTC. Full variable domain (outside the CDR3, taken from reference TRBV5-1 and TRBJ1-2): KAGVTQTPRYLIKTRGQQVTLSCSPISGHRSVSWYQQTPGQGLQFLFEYFSETQRNKGNFPGRFSGRQFSNSRSEMNVSTLELGDSALYLCASRAIGSNYGYTFGSGTRLTVV.